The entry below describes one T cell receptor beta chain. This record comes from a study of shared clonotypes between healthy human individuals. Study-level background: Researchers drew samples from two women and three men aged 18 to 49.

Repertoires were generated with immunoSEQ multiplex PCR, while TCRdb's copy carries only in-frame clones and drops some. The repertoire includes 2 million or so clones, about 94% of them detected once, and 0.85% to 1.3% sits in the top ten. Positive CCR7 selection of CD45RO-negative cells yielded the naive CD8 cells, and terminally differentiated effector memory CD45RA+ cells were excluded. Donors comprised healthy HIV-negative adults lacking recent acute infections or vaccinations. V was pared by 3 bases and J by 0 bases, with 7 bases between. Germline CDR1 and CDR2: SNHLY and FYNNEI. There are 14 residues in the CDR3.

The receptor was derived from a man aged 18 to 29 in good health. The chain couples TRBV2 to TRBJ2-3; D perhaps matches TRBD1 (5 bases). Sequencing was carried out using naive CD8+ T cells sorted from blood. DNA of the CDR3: TGTGCCAGCAGTGAGGGGCGTAGCACAGATACGCAGTATTTT. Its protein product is CASSEGRSTDTQYF.